The 17 T cell receptor beta chains given below trace back to one sample, sequenced in a study of T cell responses to AZD1222 COVID-19 vaccine. Measured with immunoSEQ multiplex PCR; TCRdb has only the in-frame clones, and not every one. The sample yields around 260,000 clones, approximately 93% seen once. Sequenced material: peripheral blood, taken on day 0 of AZD1222 vaccination. The receptors were gathered from an adult in good health.

V and J are TRBV25-1 and TRBJ2-5, with 7 bases fitting TRBD2. Per germline, CDR1 MGHDK and CDR2 SYGVNS. The V segment lost 6 bases and the J segment 5 bases; nucleotides outside the gene matches: 3. This CDR3 region has 12 residues. The CDR3 DNA sequence: TGTGCCAGCAGCCACGGGGGGGAGACCCAGTACTTC. It specifies CASSHGGETQYF.

J is TRBJ2-5 and V is TRBV7-9, with 10 bases identical to TRBD1. The V gene end was trimmed by 5 bases and the J gene end by 4 bases; junction bases not matched to a gene: 4. In germline, CDR1 is SEHNR, CDR2 FQNEAQ (reference sequence). The CDR3 is 14 amino acids. CDR3 sequence (DNA): TGTGCCAGCAGCCGGACAGGGGGAGGAGAGACCCAGTACTTC. Translating it yields CASSRTGGGETQYF.

The chain uses TRBV7-9 and TRBJ2-3; 8 bases match TRBD2. Germline values: CDR1 SEHNR, CDR2 FQNEAQ (reference sequence). The CDR3 consists of 17 residues. V shed 5 bases, J shed 4 bases, and the junction held 14 bases outside the gene matches. DNA for the CDR3: TGTGCCAGCAGCCCCCCCCCTCTCGGACTAGCTGCAGATACGCAGTATTTT. This gives the protein CASSPPPLGLAADTQYF.

V usage is TRBV13 and J usage is TRBJ2-3, with D possibly matching TRBD2 (6 bases). Trimming cost V 0 bases and J 6 bases, with 10 bases left between them. Germline V gene data show CDR1 as PRHDT and CDR2 as FYEKMQ (reference sequence). The CDR3 is 14 residues long. CDR3 DNA sequence: TGTGCCAGCAGCTTAGGCCGGGCGGGGGATACGCAGTATTTT. The encoded protein is CASSLGRAGDTQYF. The full variable domain, completed using reference TRBV13 and TRBJ2-3, is AAGVIQSPRHLIKEKRETATLKCYPIPRHDTVYWYQQGPGQDPQFLISFYEKMQSDKGSIPDRFSAQQFSDYHSELNMSSLELGDSALYFCASSLGRAGDTQYFGPGTRLTVL.

The chain uses TRBV7-2 and TRBJ1-1; perhaps TRBD1 as D (6 bases). There are 13 residues in the CDR3. Trimming shortened V by 5 bases and J by 7 bases, and 14 bases separated the two germline ends. Germline assignment: CDR1 SGHTA and CDR2 FQGNSA. The CDR3 DNA reads as TGTGCCAGCAGCACCAGGACAGTTGTTGAAGCTTTCTTT. It codes for CASSTRTVVEAFF.

V and J are TRBV19 and TRBJ2-7, with TRBD2 as a possible D gene (5 bases). The CDR3 contains 14 residues. Deletions cut 8 bases from V and 4 bases from J, with 18 bases between. Germline lookup yields CDR1 LNHDA and CDR2 SQIVND (reference sequence). This chain's CDR3 is CASGHAGSGYEQYF. Written as DNA, the CDR3 is TGTGCCAGTGGCCACGCGGGCTCGGGGTACGAGCAGTACTTC.

The V gene is TRBV5-5, the J gene TRBJ1-1, with D perhaps matching TRBD1 (5 bases). Germline V gene data show CDR1 as SGHKS and CDR2 as YYEKEE (reference sequence). Between the trimmed V and J ends, which lost 7 bases and 3 bases, there was a span of 13 bases. The CDR3 contains 13 residues. CDR3 DNA: TGTGCCAGCTCCTCGGGGGTCGACACTGAAGCTTTCTTT. It specifies CASSSGVDTEAFF.

The V gene is TRBV6-5, the J gene TRBJ1-5; D is ambiguous. This CDR3 spans 15 amino acids. The germline V gene has CDR1 MNHEY and CDR2 SVGAGI. Trimming removed 5 bases from V and 0 bases from J, with 11 bases in between. CDR3 bases: TGTGCCAGCAGTCCTTGGTCGGATAGCAATCAGCCCCAGCATTTT. Translating it yields CASSPWSDSNQPQHF.

The chain is built from TRBV28 and TRBJ2-7, with 7 bases that match TRBD1. Germline-derived CDR1 and CDR2 are MDHEN and SYDVKM. Germline trimming cut 3 bases from V and 0 bases from J; bases unmatched to any gene: 5. The length of the CDR3 is 15 residues. The CDR3, as DNA: TGTGCCAGCAGTTTCTCCGGGACAGCCTCCTACGAGCAGTACTTC. Protein product: CASSFSGTASYEQYF. Drawing the rest from reference TRBV28 and TRBJ2-7, the complete variable domain is DVKVTQSSRYLVKRTGEKVFLECVQDMDHENMFWYRQDPGLGLRLIYFSYDVKMKEKGDIPEGYSVSREKKERFSLILESASTNQTSMYLCASSFSGTASYEQYFGPGTRLTVT.

This rearrangement joins TRBV15 to TRBJ2-2, with a weak D call TRBD1 (6 bases). The length of the CDR3 is 16 residues. CDR1 and CDR2 (germline): LNHNV, YYDKDF (reference sequence). Trimming stripped 3 bases from V and 5 bases from J, with 16 bases between. The CDR3 reads CATSSPAGVRTGELFF. CDR3 bases: TGTGCCACCAGCAGCCCGGCAGGGGTGAGGACCGGGGAGCTGTTTTTT.

The J gene is TRBJ1-1, the V gene TRBV12-3 or TRBV12-4; the D gene is possibly TRBD1 (6 bases). This CDR3 spans 13 amino acids. The V end lost 6 bases, the J end lost 7 bases, and 15 bases lay between the germline ends. CDR3 sequence reads: CASSQPGGGEAFF. The CDR3 DNA follows: TGTGCCAGCAGCCAGCCGGGGGGCGGTGAAGCTTTCTTT.

By proportion, this clone is medium-sized. The rearrangement joins TRBV6-5 to TRBJ2-2, with D possibly TRBD1 on 6 matching bases. There are 15 residues in the CDR3. CDR1 and CDR2 from the germline V gene are MNHEY and SVGAGI. V shed 8 bases and J shed 2 bases, with 15 bases lying between them. CDR3 in DNA: TGTGCCAGCGAAGTGGAGACAGGCAACACCGGGGAGCTGTTTTTT. Amino acid sequence: CASEVETGNTGELFF.

The rearrangement links TRBV4-2 to TRBJ2-7; D is undetermined. V was trimmed by 0 bases and J by 2 bases, leaving 5 bases between them. CDR1 is LGHNA and CDR2 is YNFKEQ in the germline V gene. The CDR3 consists of 13 residues. This CDR3 is CASSQDRAYEQYF. The CDR3, as DNA: TGTGCCAGCAGCCAAGATCGTGCCTACGAGCAGTACTTC.

A note on this clone: The junction departs from the called germline gene at one end, perhaps through a read error. The chain combines TRBV7-7 with TRBJ2-5; the D is unclear. The CDR3 covers 15 residues. Germline lookup yields CDR1 SSHAT and CDR2 FNYEAQ (reference sequence). CDR3 in DNA: TGTGCTAGCAGCTTAGCCTACTTCGCCCAAGAGACCCAGTACTTC. This codes for CASSLAYFAQETQYF.

In this sample, this clone turned up once. The J gene is TRBJ2-1, the V gene TRBV20-1; the match to TRBD2 covers 7 bases. The CDR3 is 13 amino acids. Germline values: CDR1 DFQATT, CDR2 SNEGSKA (reference sequence). The ends lost 3 bases at V and 8 bases at J; junction bases unmatched: 7. The DNA for the CDR3 is TGCAGTGCTAGTAGCGGGCTGTGGGATGAGCAGTTCTTC. Amino acid sequence: CSASSGLWDEQFF.

V usage is TRBV25-1 and J usage is TRBJ2-1; D not certain. The germline CDR1 and CDR2 sequences are MGHDK and SYGVNS. Trimming shortened V by 3 bases and J by 10 bases, and 10 bases separated the two germline ends. CDR3 size: 12 residues. The CDR3 loop is CASSDGTKEQFF. The DNA of the CDR3 is TGTGCCAGCAGTGATGGAACAAAAGAGCAGTTCTTC. The variable domain in full, completed from reference TRBV25-1 and TRBJ2-1, reads EADIYQTPRYLVIGTGKKITLECSQTMGHDKMYWYQQDPGMELHLIHYSYGVNSTEKGDLSSESTVSRIRTEHFPLTLESARPSHTSQYLCASSDGTKEQFFGPGTRLTVL.

The V call is TRBV7-9, the J call TRBJ2-2, with D possibly matching TRBD1 (6 bases). The V gene's germline CDR1 is SEHNR and CDR2 FQNEAQ (reference sequence). This CDR3 contains 15 residues. V shed 3 bases and J shed 1 base, with 9 bases lying between them. DNA for the CDR3: TGTGCCAGCAGCTTCAGGGGCAAGAACACCGGGGAGCTGTTTTTT. It encodes CASSFRGKNTGELFF.